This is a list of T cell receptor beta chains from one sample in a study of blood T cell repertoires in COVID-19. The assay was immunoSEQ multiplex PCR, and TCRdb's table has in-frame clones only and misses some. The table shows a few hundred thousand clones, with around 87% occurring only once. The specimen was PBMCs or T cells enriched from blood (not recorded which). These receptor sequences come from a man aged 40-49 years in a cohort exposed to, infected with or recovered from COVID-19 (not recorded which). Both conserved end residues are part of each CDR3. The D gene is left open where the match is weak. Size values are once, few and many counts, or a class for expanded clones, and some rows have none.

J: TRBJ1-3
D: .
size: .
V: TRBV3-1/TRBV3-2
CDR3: CASSQVWDSIYF
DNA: TGTGCCAGCAGCCAAGTATGGGACTCGATATATTTT

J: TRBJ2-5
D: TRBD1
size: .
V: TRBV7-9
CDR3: CASSLAWDRGQRETQYF
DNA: TGTGCCAGCAGCTTAGCATGGGACAGGGGGCAGAGAGAGACCCAGTACTTC

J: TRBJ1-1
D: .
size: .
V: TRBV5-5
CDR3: CASSPGGRTEAFF
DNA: TGTGCCAGCAGCCCCGGGGGGAGGACTGAAGCTTTCTTT

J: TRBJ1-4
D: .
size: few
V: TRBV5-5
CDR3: CASSLVGGIVGEKLFF
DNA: TGTGCCAGCAGCTTGGTTGGGGGGATAGTCGGTGAAAAACTGTTTTTT

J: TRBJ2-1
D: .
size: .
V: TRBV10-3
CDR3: CAISEPLGAGPSNEQFF
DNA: TGTGCCATCAGTGAGCCCCTCGGAGCGGGCCCATCCAATGAGCAGTTCTTC

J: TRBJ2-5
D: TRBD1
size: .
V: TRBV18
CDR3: CASSPLGTGNQETQYF
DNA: TGTGCCAGCTCACCCCTTGGGACAGGGAATCAAGAGACCCAGTACTTC

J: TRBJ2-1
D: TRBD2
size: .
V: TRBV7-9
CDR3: CASSSGLAGSSYNEQFF
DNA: TGTGCCAGCAGCTCCGGACTAGCGGGATCCTCCTACAATGAGCAGTTCTTC

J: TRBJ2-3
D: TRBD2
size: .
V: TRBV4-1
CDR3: CASSQVLAGPTDTQYF
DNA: TGCGCCAGCAGCCAAGTTCTAGCGGGCCCCACAGATACGCAGTATTTT

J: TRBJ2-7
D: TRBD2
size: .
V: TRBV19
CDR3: CASSMDSGTSGIHEQYF
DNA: TGTGCCAGTAGTATGGATTCCGGGACTAGCGGGATCCACGAGCAGTACTTC

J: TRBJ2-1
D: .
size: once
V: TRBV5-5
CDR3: CASSPRGIGNNEQFF
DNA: TGTGCCAGCAGTCCTAGAGGGATAGGGAACAATGAGCAGTTCTTC

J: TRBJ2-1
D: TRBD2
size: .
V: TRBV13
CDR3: CASSAGTSTEQFF
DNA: TGTGCCAGCAGCGCAGGGACTAGTACTGAGCAGTTCTTC

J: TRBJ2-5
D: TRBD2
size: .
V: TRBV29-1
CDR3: CSVARGTSGGETQYF
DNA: TGCAGCGTCGCCCGGGGGACTAGCGGAGGGGAGACCCAGTACTTC

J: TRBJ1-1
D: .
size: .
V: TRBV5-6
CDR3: CASSFGGNTEAFF
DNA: TGTGCCAGCAGCTTTGGAGGGAACACTGAAGCTTTCTTT

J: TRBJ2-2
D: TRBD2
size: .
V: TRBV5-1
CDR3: CASSLGLAGAGELFF
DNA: TGCGCCAGCAGCTTGGGGCTAGCGGGAGCCGGGGAGCTGTTTTTT

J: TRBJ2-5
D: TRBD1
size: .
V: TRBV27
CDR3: CASRGQDLQTQYF
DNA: TGTGCCAGCAGGGGACAGGATTTGCAGACCCAGTACTTC

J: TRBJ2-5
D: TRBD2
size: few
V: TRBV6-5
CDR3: CASNGLAGNQETQYF
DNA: TGTGCCAGCAACGGACTAGCGGGAAACCAAGAGACCCAGTACTTC

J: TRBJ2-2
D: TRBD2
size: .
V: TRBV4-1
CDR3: CASSQGLGGNGELFF
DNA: TGCGCCAGCAGCCAAGGGCTCGGGGGGAACGGGGAGCTGTTTTTT

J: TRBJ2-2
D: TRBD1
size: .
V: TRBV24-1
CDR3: CASRTGGTGELFF
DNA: TGTGCCTCGCGGACAGGGGGCACCGGGGAGCTGTTTTTT

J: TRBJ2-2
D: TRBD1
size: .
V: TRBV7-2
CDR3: CASSLDGTGGAGELFF
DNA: TGTGCCAGCAGCTTAGATGGGACAGGAGGAGCCGGGGAGCTGTTTTTT

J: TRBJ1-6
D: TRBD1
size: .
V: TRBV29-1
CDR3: CSVLVTGVGPLHF
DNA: TGCAGCGTTCTTGTGACAGGGGTGGGACCCCTCCACTTT

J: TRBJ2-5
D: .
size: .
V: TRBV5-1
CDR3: CASSLGSRGETQYF
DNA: TGCGCCAGCAGCTTGGGCAGTAGGGGGGAGACCCAGTACTTC

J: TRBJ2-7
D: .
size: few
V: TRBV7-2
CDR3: CASSFGTSGSYEQYF
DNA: TGTGCCAGCAGCTTTGGGACATCTGGCTCCTACGAGCAGTACTTC

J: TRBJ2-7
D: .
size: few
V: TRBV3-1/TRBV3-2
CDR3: CASRSNRAYEQYF
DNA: TGTGCCAGCAGGAGTAACAGAGCCTACGAGCAGTACTTC

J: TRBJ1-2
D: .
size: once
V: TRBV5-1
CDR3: CASSSDSIGIGYTF
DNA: TGCGCCAGCAGCTCGGACAGTATCGGAATCGGCTACACCTTC

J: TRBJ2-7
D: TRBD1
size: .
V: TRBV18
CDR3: CASSPPDGTGDNSYEQYF
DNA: TGTGCCAGCTCACCACCGGACGGGACAGGGGATAACTCCTACGAGCAGTACTTC

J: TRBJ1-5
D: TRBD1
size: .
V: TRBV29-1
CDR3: CSPTQDRGYNQPQHF
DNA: TGCAGCCCAACTCAGGACAGGGGATACAATCAGCCCCAGCATTTT

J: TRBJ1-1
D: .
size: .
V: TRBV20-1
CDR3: CSASSSGYTEAFF
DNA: TGCAGTGCTAGTTCTTCAGGGTACACTGAAGCTTTCTTT

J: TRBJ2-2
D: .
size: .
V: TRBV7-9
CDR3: CASSLGQYNTGELFF
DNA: TGTGCCAGCAGCTTAGGACAGTATAACACCGGGGAGCTGTTTTTT

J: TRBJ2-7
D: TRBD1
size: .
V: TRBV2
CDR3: CASDLGQAYEQYF
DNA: TGTGCCAGCGATCTAGGACAGGCGTACGAGCAGTACTTC

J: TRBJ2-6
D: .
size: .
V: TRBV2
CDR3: CASSELRRVDVLTF
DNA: TGTGCCAGCAGTGAATTACGGAGGGTCGACGTCCTGACTTTC

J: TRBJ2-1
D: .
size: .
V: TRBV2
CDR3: CASRPQRTSWGVEQFF
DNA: TGTGCCAGCAGACCCCAAAGGACGAGCTGGGGGGTTGAGCAGTTCTTC

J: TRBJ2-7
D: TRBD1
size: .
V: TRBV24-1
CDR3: CATSDTKTGGYEQYF
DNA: TGTGCCACCAGTGACACCAAGACAGGGGGCTACGAGCAGTACTTC